This T cell receptor (beta chain) was sequenced for a study of shared clonotypes between healthy human individuals. The study, taken as a whole, reports: Generation probability values for non-shared clonotypes were lower than those for clonotypes shared by all four donors.

Naive CD8 cells, CD45RO-negative and positively selected for CCR7, excluded terminally differentiated effector memory CD45RA+ cells. A word on this clone: Its specificity is not known.

This CDR3 has 15 residues. Germline CDR1 SGDLS, CDR2 YYNGEE. V shed 3 bases, J shed 5 bases, and the junction held 8 bases outside the gene matches. This table comes from immunoSEQ multiplex PCR, and its TCRdb copy is limited to in-frame clones, with some not included. Seen here are about 2,200,000 clones, roughly 91% observed once, and the top ten hold over 1.5%. V and J are TRBV9 and TRBJ2-1, with 7 bases aligning to TRBD2. Sequenced material: naive CD8+ T cells from PBMCs. The TCR sequence derives from a man between 18 and 35 years old in good health. Some clones in this sample may be carry-over from other donors' samples. The CDR3 here is CASSAEGLPDNEQFF. CDR3 sequence (DNA): TGTGCCAGCAGCGCCGAGGGACTACCCGACAATGAGCAGTTCTTC. Combining the CDR3 with reference TRBV9 and TRBJ2-1 gives the whole variable domain DSGVTQTPKHLITATGQRVTLRCSPRSGDLSVYWYQQSLDQGLQFLIQYYNGEERAKGNILERFSAQQFPDLHSELNLSSLELGDSALYFCASSAEGLPDNEQFFGPGTRLTVL.